This TCR beta chain was captured in a study of blood T cell repertoires in COVID-19. Looking at the study overall: The origin of the acute and convalescent COVID-19 samples was the United States, Italy and Spain. The cDNA or gDNA used as material had been derived from T cells, B-cell-depleted T cells, or PBMCs.

Original handling: Reference gene primer amplification in the assay estimated nucleated cell counts. The table came from immunoSEQ multiplex PCR; TCRdb's copy has only in-frame clones and leaves some out. The V and J calls and clone size come from that table; D and trimming were worked out from the DNA. This table has around 700,000 clones, over 80% appearing once. In germline, CDR1 is LGHDT, CDR2 YNNKEL (reference sequence). V shed 11 bases and J 7 bases; nucleotides not matched to a gene: 11. This CDR3 spans 14 amino acids. The source is a woman under 30 with acute or convalescent COVID-19. This chain links TRBV3-1 (or the pseudogene TRBV3-2) with TRBJ1-6; 7 bases agree with TRBD1. The sequencing sample was made of peripheral blood. The CDR3 nucleotides read TGTGCCGGCCACCGACAGGGCGGCAATTCACCCCTCCACTTT. Encoded protein: CAGHRQGGNSPLHF.